Described below is a single T cell receptor (beta chain) sequence and its context. The table came from immunoSEQ multiplex PCR; TCRdb's copy has only in-frame clones and leaves some out. This sample has around 120,000 clones, with more than 70% found just once. V trimming: 0 bases; J trimming: 9 bases; junction bases outside the gene matches: 3. This CDR3 has 14 residues. Looked up from germline, CDR1 is LNHNV and CDR2 is YYDKDF (reference sequence). This sample is part of a study of PD-1 blockade in mismatch repair-deficient tumors. The sequencing here drew on peripheral blood, taken about 17 months after starting pembrolizumab. This clonotype was sampled from an adult with mismatch repair-deficient cancer. This rearrangement joins TRBV15 to TRBJ2-2; 8 nucleotides agree with TRBD1. In DNA, the CDR3 is TGTGCCACCAGCAGAGACCAGGGGGCACGGGAGCTGTTTTTT. Translated: CATSRDQGARELFF.